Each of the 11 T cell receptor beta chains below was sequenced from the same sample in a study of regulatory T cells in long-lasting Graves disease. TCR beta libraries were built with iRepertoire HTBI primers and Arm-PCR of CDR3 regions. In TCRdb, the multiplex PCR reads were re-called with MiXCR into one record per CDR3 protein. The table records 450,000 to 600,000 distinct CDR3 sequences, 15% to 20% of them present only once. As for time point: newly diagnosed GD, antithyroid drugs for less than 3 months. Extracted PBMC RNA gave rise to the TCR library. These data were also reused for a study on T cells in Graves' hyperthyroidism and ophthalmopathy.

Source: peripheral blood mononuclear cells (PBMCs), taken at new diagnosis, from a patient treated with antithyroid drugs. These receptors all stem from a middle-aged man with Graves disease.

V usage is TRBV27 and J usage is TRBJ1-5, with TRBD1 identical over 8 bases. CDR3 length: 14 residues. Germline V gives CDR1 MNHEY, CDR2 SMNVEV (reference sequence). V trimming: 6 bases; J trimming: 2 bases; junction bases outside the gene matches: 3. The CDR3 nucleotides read TGTGCCAGCAGAATACAGGGGGGCAATCAGCCCCAGCATTTT. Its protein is CASRIQGGNQPQHF.

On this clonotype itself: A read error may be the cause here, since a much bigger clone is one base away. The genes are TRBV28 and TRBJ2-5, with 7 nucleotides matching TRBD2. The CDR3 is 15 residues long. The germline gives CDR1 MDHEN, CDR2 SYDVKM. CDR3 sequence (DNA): TGTTCCAGCAGTTTATTGCGGGGGACCCTGGAGACCCAGTACTTC. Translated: CSSSLLRGTLETQYF.

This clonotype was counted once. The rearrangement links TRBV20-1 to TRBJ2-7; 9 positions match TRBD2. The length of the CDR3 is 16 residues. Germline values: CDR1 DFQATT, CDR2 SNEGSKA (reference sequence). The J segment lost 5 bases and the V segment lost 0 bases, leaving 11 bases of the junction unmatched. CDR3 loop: CSARDLAGGPGNEQYF. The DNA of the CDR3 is TGCAGTGCTAGAGATCTGGCGGGAGGGCCGGGGAACGAGCAGTACTTC.

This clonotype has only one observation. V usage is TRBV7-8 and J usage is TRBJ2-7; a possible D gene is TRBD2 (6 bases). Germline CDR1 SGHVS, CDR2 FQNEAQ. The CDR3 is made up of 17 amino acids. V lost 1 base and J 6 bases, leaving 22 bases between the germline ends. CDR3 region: CASSLGGLTGDPLEQYF. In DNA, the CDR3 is TGTGCCAGCAGCTTAGGTGGGCTAACGGGAGATCCCCTCGAGCAGTACTTC. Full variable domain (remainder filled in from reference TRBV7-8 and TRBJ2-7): GAGVSQSPRYKVAKRGQDVALRCDPISGHVSLFWYQQALGQGPEFLTYFQNEAQLDKSGLPSDRFFAERPEGSVSTLKIQRTQQEDSAVYLCASSLGGLTGDPLEQYFGPGTRLTVT.

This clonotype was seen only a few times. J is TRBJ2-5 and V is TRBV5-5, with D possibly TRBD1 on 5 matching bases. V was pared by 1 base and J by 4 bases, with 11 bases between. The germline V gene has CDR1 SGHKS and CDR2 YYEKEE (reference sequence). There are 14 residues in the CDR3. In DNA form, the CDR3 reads TGTGCCAGCAGCTTGTCAGGGCAAAGAGAGACCCAGTACTTC. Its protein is CASSLSGQRETQYF.

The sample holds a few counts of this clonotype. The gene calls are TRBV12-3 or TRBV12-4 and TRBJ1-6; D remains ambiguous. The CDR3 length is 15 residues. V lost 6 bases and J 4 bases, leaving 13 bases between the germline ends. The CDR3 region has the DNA TGTGCCAGCAGGCGCCGGGCAGATTATAATTCACCCCTCCACTTT. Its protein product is CASRRRADYNSPLHF.

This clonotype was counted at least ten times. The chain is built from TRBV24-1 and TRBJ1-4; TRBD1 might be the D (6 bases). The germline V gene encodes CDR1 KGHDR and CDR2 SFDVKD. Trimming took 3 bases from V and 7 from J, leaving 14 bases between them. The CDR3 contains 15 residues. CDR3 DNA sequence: TGTGCCACCAGTGATCCGCAACAGGGACGTGAAAAACTGTTTTTT. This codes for CATSDPQQGREKLFF.

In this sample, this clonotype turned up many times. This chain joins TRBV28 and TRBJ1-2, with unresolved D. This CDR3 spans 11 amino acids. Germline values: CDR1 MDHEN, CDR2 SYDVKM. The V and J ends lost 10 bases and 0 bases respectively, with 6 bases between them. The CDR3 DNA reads TGTGCCACAGAGACTAACTATGGCTACACCTTC. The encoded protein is CATETNYGYTF.

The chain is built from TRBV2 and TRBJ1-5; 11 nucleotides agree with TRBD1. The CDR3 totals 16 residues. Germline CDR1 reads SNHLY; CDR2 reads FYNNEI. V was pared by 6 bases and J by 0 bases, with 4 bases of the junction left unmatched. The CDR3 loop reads CASRGTGGYSNQPQHF. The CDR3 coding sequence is TGTGCCAGCAGGGGGACAGGGGGTTATAGCAATCAGCCCCAGCATTTT.

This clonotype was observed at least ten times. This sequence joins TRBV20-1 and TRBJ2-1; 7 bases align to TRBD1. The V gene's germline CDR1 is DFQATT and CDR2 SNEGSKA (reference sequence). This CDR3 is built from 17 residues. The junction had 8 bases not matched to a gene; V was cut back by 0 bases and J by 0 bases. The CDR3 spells CSARDQGELSSYNEQFF. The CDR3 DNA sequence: TGCAGTGCTAGAGATCAGGGGGAGTTAAGCTCCTACAATGAGCAGTTCTTC.

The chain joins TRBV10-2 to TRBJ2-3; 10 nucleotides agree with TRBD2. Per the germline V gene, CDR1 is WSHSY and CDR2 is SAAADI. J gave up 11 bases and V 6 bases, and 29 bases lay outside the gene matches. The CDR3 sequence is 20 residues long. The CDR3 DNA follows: TGCGCCAGCAGGCCCTCCCTAGCGGGAGTCCTCTCCGCTGCACAGATAGTGCAGTATTTT. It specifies CASRPSLAGVLSAAQIVQYF.